The clone carrying this T cell receptor beta chain turned up a few times. Its antigen remains unidentified. Clinical symptoms, serum thyroxine, TRAb, thyroid ultrasound and orbital computed tomography informed diagnoses. Template material for amplifying TCR beta CDR3 regions consisted of RNA transcripts. TCR CDR3 regions were first amplified by RT-PCR with HTBI primers. Each CDR3 protein gets one entry after TCRdb re-called the multiplex PCR reads with MiXCR. Here the sample spans 150,000 or so distinct CDR3 sequences, roughly 10% being singletons. The sample originates from a study of T cells in Graves' hyperthyroidism and ophthalmopathy. Germline trimming cut 3 bases from V and 0 bases from J; bases unmatched to any gene: 2. The CDR3 loop spans 16 amino acids. Germline V gene lookup returns CDR1 LNHDA and CDR2 SQIVND (reference sequence). Study-wide points: The model forecast ophthalmopathy, anticipating it by a median around 6.5 months before onset. Separation of ophthalmopathy from stable hyperthyroidism was achieved by a 13 V-J model.

This rearrangement joins TRBV19 to TRBJ2-1; TRBD2 agrees at 10 bases. This clonotype was obtained from a young woman with Graves' hyperthyroidism that later progressed to Graves' ophthalmopathy. The sequencing sample was made of blood. DNA of the CDR3: TGTGCCAGTAGTATCCGGACTAGCGGCTCCTACAATGAGCAGTTCTTC. Its protein product is CASSIRTSGSYNEQFF.